These 16 T cell receptor beta chains originate from one sample sequenced in a study of human T cells and chemical hapten exposure. MiXCR, applied by TCRdb to the RACE reads, yields one record per CDR3 protein. The sample holds about 140,000 distinct CDR3 sequences, roughly 12% seen once. Described time point: patch test 2, 6 weeks after DPC sensitization. Stated treatment: therapeutic diphenylcyclopropenone sensitization with weekly scalp DPC. Sequencing used whole blood, obtained in connection with sensitization to the hapten diphenylcyclopropenone (DPC). Receptors were obtained from a woman in her forties or fifties with alopecia areata. Some clones in this sample may be carry-over from other donors' samples.

This clonotype was seen ten or more times. CDR3 DNA sequence: TGCGCCAGCAGCCTCAGGGAAGAGGGTGAAAAACTGTTTTTT. Protein product: CASSLREEGEKLFF. The rearrangement joins TRBV4-1 to TRBJ1-4; TRBD1 might be the D (5 bases). This CDR3 is 14 amino acids long. Per the germline V gene, CDR1 is MGHRA and CDR2 is YSYEKL. V was shortened by 4 bases and J by 7 bases, with 13 bases between the two germline ends.

This clonotype was recorded a few times. The chain is built from TRBV20-1 and TRBJ1-3, with D unresolved. Trimming removed 3 bases from V and 4 bases from J, with 13 bases in between. From germline, CDR1 is DFQATT and CDR2 SNEGSKA (reference sequence). CDR3 length: 14 amino acids. CDR3 DNA: TGCAGTGCTAGTTCCCCAGACAACGGAAACACCATATATTTT. Translated: CSASSPDNGNTIYF.

Ten or more counts support this clonotype. V gene TRBV11-2 combines with J gene TRBJ2-6; D is perhaps TRBD1 (7 bases). Germline CDR1 and CDR2: SGHAT and FQNNGV. The ends were cut back, 3 bases at V and 2 bases at J, with 11 bases in the middle. The CDR3 has 16 residues. The DNA for the CDR3 is TGTGCCAGCAGCTTTAGCAGGGGGGCTGGGGCCAACGTCCTGACTTTC. Amino acids: CASSFSRGAGANVLTF.

With respect to this clonotype: As the CDR3 is not closed by the conserved phenylalanine or tryptophan, this likely results from a read error. The chain links TRBV20-1 to TRBJ2-7; 9 nucleotides match TRBD2. J was trimmed by 3 bases and V by 0 bases; bases with no gene match: 6. Germline assignment: CDR1 DFQATT and CDR2 SNEGSKA (reference sequence). The CDR3 runs to 15 residues. The CDR3, as DNA: TGCAGTGCTAGAGATTTAACTAGCGGGCACTACGAGCAGTACCTC. This encodes CSARDLTSGHYEQYL.

A remark on this clonotype: Given a much more abundant clone one base away, this may be a read error. This chain uses TRBV7-6 with TRBJ2-3; TRBD2 matches 9 bases. Germline assignment: CDR1 SGHVS and CDR2 FNYEAQ. CDR3 length equals 16 residues. The ends lost 3 bases at V and 5 bases at J; junction bases unmatched: 9. This chain's CDR3 is CASSLPIAGDLDTQYF. The CDR3, as DNA: TGTGCCAGCAGCTTGCCTATAGCGGGGGACTTAGATACGCAGTATTTT.

This clonotype was counted many times. This chain uses TRBV12-3 or TRBV12-4 with TRBJ1-5; TRBD1 is a possible D gene (5 bases). V was trimmed by 3 bases and J by 7 bases, leaving 13 bases between them. The length of the CDR3 is 14 residues. The CDR3 here is CASSLTGAQQPQHF. CDR3 bases: TGTGCCAGCAGTTTGACTGGGGCACAGCAGCCCCAGCATTTT.

The chain has TRBV7-9 and TRBJ1-1, with D hard to call. Germline values: CDR1 SEHNR, CDR2 FQNEAQ (reference sequence). V lost 4 bases, J lost 2 bases, and 8 bases lay in between. The CDR3 is 13 amino acids. In DNA form, the CDR3 reads TGTGCCAGCAGCTCAACCGTAAACACTGAAGCTTTCTTT. Translated, it gives CASSSTVNTEAFF.

The gene calls are TRBV7-2 and TRBJ2-2; D call uncertain. The ends were cut back, 5 bases at V and 6 bases at J, with 13 bases in the middle. CDR1 and CDR2 from the germline V gene are SGHTA and FQGNSA. CDR3 length: 14 amino acids. The CDR3 bases are TGTGCCAGCAGCCCTCTACTAAGGTCCGGGGAGCTGTTTTTT. Translation gives CASSPLLRSGELFF. Filled out from reference TRBV7-2 and TRBJ2-2, the complete variable domain reads GAGVSQSPSNKVTEKGKDVELRCDPISGHTALYWYRQSLGQGLEFLIYFQGNSAPDKSGLPSDRFSAERTGGSVSTLTIQRTQQEDSAVYLCASSPLLRSGELFFGEGSRLTVL.

This clonotype was found a few times. The V and J genes are TRBV27 and TRBJ2-5, with D perhaps TRBD2 (5 bases). Germline V gives CDR1 MNHEY, CDR2 SMNVEV (reference sequence). The length of the CDR3 is 15 residues. Trimming stripped 6 bases from V and 2 bases from J, with 16 bases between. CDR3 loop: CASRARGGGQETQYF. The CDR3 DNA reads TGTGCCAGCAGGGCCCGGGGTGGTGGGCAAGAGACCCAGTACTTC.

This clonotype was recorded at least ten times. The CDR3 protein is CSVELGGGGEQYF. CDR3 nucleotides: TGCAGCGTTGAATTGGGGGGAGGCGGCGAGCAGTACTTC. V and J are TRBV29-1 and TRBJ2-7; tentative D call: TRBD2 (6 bases). The V end lost 2 bases, the J end lost 6 bases, and 14 bases lay between the germline ends. The CDR3 contains 13 residues. Germline CDR1 SQVTM, CDR2 ANQGSEA.

This clonotype was seen a handful of times. The chain employs TRBV12-3 or TRBV12-4 and TRBJ2-2, with D uncertain. The V end lost 3 bases, the J end lost 7 bases, and 15 bases lay between the germline ends. The CDR3 has 15 residues. CDR3 in DNA: TGTGCCAGCAGTTTGGGGTCGAGGTCCCGCGGGGAGCTGTTTTTT. Translating it yields CASSLGSRSRGELFF.

The J gene is TRBJ2-3, the V gene TRBV7-8, with 8 bases aligning to TRBD2. Unmatched junction bases numbered 4, after V lost 4 bases and J lost 4 bases. Looked up from germline, CDR1 is SGHVS and CDR2 is FQNEAQ. The CDR3 is 14 amino acids. This CDR3 reads CASSSRGLADTQYF. As DNA, the CDR3 is TGTGCCAGCAGCTCCCGGGGACTAGCAGATACGCAGTATTTT.

Regarding this clonotype: A much more abundant neighbour one base away suggests this may be a read error. The chain recombines TRBV12-3 or TRBV12-4 with TRBJ2-7, with 11 positions matching TRBD2. This CDR3 is built from 17 residues. With V trimmed by 4 bases and J by 3 bases, 11 bases remained unmatched. In DNA, the CDR3 is TGTGCCAGCAGTTCCCGAACTAGCGGGAGTGGTGACTACGAGCAGTACTTC. The encoded protein is CASSSRTSGSGDYEQYF.

The rearrangement joins TRBV12-2 to TRBJ2-5; no DNA check was done on the table's D call, TRBD2. TRBV12-2 counts as a pseudogene. This CDR3 region has 15 residues. The CDR3 sequence is CASRTSGRPQETQYF. CDR3 in DNA: TGTGCAAGTAGGACTAGCGGGAGACCCCAAGAGACCCAGTACTTC.

The chain combines TRBV29-1 with TRBJ1-1, with a tentative D call TRBD1 (6 bases). Germline V lookup: CDR1 SQVTM, CDR2 ANQGSEA. Trimming stripped 7 bases from V and 0 bases from J, with 15 bases between. The CDR3 has 14 residues. The CDR3 DNA is TGCAGCGCCTCGACAGGCCTCATGAACACTGAAGCTTTCTTT. The encoded protein is CSASTGLMNTEAFF.

This clonotype was seen only a few times. The V call is TRBV7-2, the J call TRBJ2-3, with 9 bases identical to TRBD2. V lost 6 bases, J lost 4 bases, and 14 bases stayed unmatched. CDR3 size: 17 residues. The germline CDR1 and CDR2 sequences are SGHTA and FQGNSA. This CDR3 is CASSSTSSGRSPDTQYF. In DNA, the CDR3 is TGTGCCAGCAGTTCGACGTCAAGCGGGAGGAGCCCAGATACGCAGTATTTT.